This paragraph covers one T cell receptor (beta chain) sequence. Its matching antigen is unknown. The study sampled blood at baseline, cycle 4 day 1, and cycle 7 day 1. Trimming left V 5 bases short and J 7 bases short, with 9 bases between. Germline V gene lookup returns CDR1 DFQATT and CDR2 SNEGSKA (reference sequence). There are 11 residues in the CDR3. This specimen comes from a study of OX40 agonist ivuxolimab in advanced cancers. As for the study in general: Of mixed ages from about 23 to 90 and averaging 60 years, the group was 65% to 85% male.

The data were produced by immunoSEQ multiplex PCR, yet TCRdb's version contains in-frame clones alone and is incomplete. The table records 40,000 or so clones, approximately 90% of them present only once. Regarding the study as a whole: Compared with CD4+, CD8+ T cells on average had more expanded clones.

The sequencing used CD4+ or CD8+ T cells sorted from blood, collected in a trial of the OX40 agonist ivuxolimab. The rearrangement uses TRBV20-1 and TRBJ2-1; no clear D. The receptor's source is an adult with an advanced solid tumor such as melanoma, head and neck, liver or kidney cancer. The CDR3 DNA reads TGCAGTGCTTCAGCTCCTAATGAGCAGTTCTTC. Translation gives CSASAPNEQFF.